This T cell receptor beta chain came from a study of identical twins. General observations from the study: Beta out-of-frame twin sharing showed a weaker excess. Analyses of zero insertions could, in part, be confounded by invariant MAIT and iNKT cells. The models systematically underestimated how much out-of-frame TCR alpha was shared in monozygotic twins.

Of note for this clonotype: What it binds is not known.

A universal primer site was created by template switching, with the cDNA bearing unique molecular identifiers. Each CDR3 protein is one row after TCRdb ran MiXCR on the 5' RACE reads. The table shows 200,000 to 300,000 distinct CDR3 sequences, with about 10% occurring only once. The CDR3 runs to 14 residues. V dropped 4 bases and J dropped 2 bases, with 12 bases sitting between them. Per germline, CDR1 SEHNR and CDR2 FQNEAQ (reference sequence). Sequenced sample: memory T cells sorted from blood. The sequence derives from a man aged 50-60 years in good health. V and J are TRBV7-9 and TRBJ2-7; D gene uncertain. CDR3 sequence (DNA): TGTGCCAGCAGCTCCCATAGTGGCCCCTACGAGCAGTACTTC. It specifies CASSSHSGPYEQYF.